Following are 14 T cell receptor beta chains from one sample sequenced in a study of cytomegalovirus exposure and HLA in healthy donors. Vbeta (60) and Jbeta (13) primers were used in the PCR. Assay: immunoSEQ multiplex PCR; the TCRdb copy retains only in-frame clones and omits some. This sample has approximately 160,000 clones, with roughly 80% found just once. Sequenced: PBMCs. The receptors were sampled from a human donor in good health.

The rearrangement links TRBV19 to TRBJ1-5; 10 bases line up with TRBD1. The CDR3 is made up of 15 amino acids. Trimming took 7 bases from V and 7 from J; bases not matched to a gene: 10. Looked up from germline, CDR1 is LNHDA and CDR2 is SQIVND (reference sequence). CDR3 sequence: CASTLTTGGGQPQHF. The CDR3 DNA reads TGTGCCAGTACCCTGACGACAGGGGGCGGGCAGCCCCAGCATTTT.

The chain combines TRBV21-1 with TRBJ1-3; the listed D gene, TRBD1, was not tested against the DNA. TRBV21-1 is recorded as a pseudogene. CDR3 length: 16 amino acids. The CDR3 region has the DNA TGTGCCAGCCGCACAATGAACAACAACTCTGGAAACACCATATATTTT. Protein product: CASRTMNNNSGNTIYF.

This clone has a single count. The chain carries TRBV19 and TRBJ1-1, with TRBD1 as a possible D gene (5 bases). The V end lost 9 bases, the J end lost 2 bases, and 13 bases lay between the germline ends. In germline, CDR1 is LNHDA, CDR2 SQIVND (reference sequence). This CDR3 is 13 amino acids long. In DNA form, the CDR3 reads TGTGCCAGCCAGAGACAGATAAACACTGAAGCTTTCTTT. It is translated as CASQRQINTEAFF.

Turning to this clone: Other DNA sequences from this sample encode an identical CDR3 as well. The chain recombines TRBV29-1 with TRBJ2-3, with a possible D match to TRBD2 (7 bases). With 3 bases removed from V and 6 bases from J, the gap between germline ends came to 10 bases. Germline V lookup: CDR1 SQVTM, CDR2 ANQGSEA. This CDR3 has 12 residues. The CDR3 here is CSVDEGGDTQYF. In nucleotides, the CDR3 is TGCAGCGTTGATGAGGGGGGGGATACGCAGTATTTT.

The chain combines TRBV6-6 with TRBJ1-3, with no clear D. CDR1 is MNHNY and CDR2 is SVGAGI in the germline V gene (reference sequence). The CDR3 has 13 amino acids. The V end was cut by 6 bases, the J end by 1 base, with 7 bases between. The CDR3 spells CASRAGSGNTIYF. The CDR3 DNA reads as TGTGCCAGCAGGGCGGGTTCTGGAAACACCATATATTTT.

The chain carries TRBV5-1 and TRBJ1-4; the D gene is possibly TRBD1 (5 bases). Germline V gene sequence: CDR1 SGHRS, CDR2 YFSETQ. This CDR3 has 16 residues. Trimming removed 6 bases at V and 7 bases at J, with 22 bases between. This chain's CDR3 is CASTGDGAGGSEKLFF. The CDR3 DNA reads as TGCGCCAGCACGGGGGACGGGGCCGGTGGGAGTGAAAAACTGTTTTTT.

With regard to this clone: A junction end diverges from the germline sequence, so it may reflect a read error. The chain combines TRBV6-1 with TRBJ2-7; the D gene is possibly TRBD2 (5 bases). The germline V gene has CDR1 MNHNS and CDR2 SASEGT. The CDR3 is made up of 11 amino acids. In DNA, the CDR3 is TGTGCCAGCAGGCGGACTCTCGGCAGTTGGTTC. Protein sequence: CASRRTLGSWF.

Points on this clone: The same CDR3 also results from other DNA sequences found in this sample. This chain uses TRBV6-5 with TRBJ1-1; D might be TRBD1 (6 bases). This CDR3 has 14 residues. CDR1 is MNHEY and CDR2 is SVGAGI in the germline V gene. With 0 bases removed from V and 3 bases from J, the gap between germline ends came to 8 bases. CDR3 residues: CASSYSQGYTEAFF. The CDR3 bases are TGTGCCAGCAGTTACTCGCAGGGGTACACTGAAGCTTTCTTT.

A word on this clone: The conserved phenylalanine or tryptophan is not found at the CDR3 terminus, so this likely reflects a read error. The V gene is TRBV6-5, the J gene TRBJ1-5, with a tentative D call TRBD1 (6 bases). The CDR3 length is 14 residues. CDR1 is MNHEY, CDR2 SVGAGI, per germline. Trimming took 6 bases from V and 7 from J, leaving 16 bases between them. CDR3 coding DNA: TGTGCCAGCAGCAACGGGGGGCTGTGGCAGCCCCAGCATCTT. Translation: CASSNGGLWQPQHL.

The V gene is TRBV12-5, the J gene TRBJ1-1, with D uncertain. There are 16 residues in the CDR3. Germline CDR1 reads LGHNT; CDR2 reads FRNRAP. V lost 0 bases and J lost 1, with 12 bases in between. The CDR3 here is CASGLVLGRENTEAFF. The CDR3 region has the DNA TGTGCTAGTGGTTTGGTACTGGGCAGAGAGAACACTGAAGCTTTCTTT. Together with reference TRBV12-5 and TRBJ1-1, the CDR3 gives the full variable domain: DARVTQTPRHKVTEMGQEVTMRCQPILGHNTVFWYRQTMMQGLELLAYFRNRAPLDDSGMPKDRFSAEMPDATLATLKIQPSEPRDSAVYFCASGLVLGRENTEAFFGQGTRLTVV.

This clone was seen once. The gene calls are TRBV5-1 and TRBJ2-2; D gene uncertain. Germline values: CDR1 SGHRS, CDR2 YFSETQ. The germline V and J ends were trimmed by 0 bases and 5 bases, with 8 bases remaining between them. This CDR3 is built from 14 residues. CDR3 sequence (DNA): TGCGCCAGCAGCTTGGTTTCGGAGACCGGGGAGCTGTTTTTT. Its translation: CASSLVSETGELFF.

This clone was observed a few times. The CDR3 sequence: CASSQRSRQGTITDTQYF. The CDR3 region has the DNA TGTGCCAGCAGCCAGCGAAGCAGACAGGGGACCATCACAGATACGCAGTATTTT. This sequence joins TRBV11-2 and TRBJ2-3; 8 positions match TRBD1. The CDR3 has 18 residues. Germline CDR1 SGHAT, CDR2 FQNNGV. V trimming: 5 bases; J trimming: 2 bases; junction bases outside the gene matches: 15.

In regard to this clone: Additional DNA sequences in this sample encode the identical CDR3. The chain carries TRBV2 and TRBJ2-5, with TRBD2 identical over 11 bases. The ends lost 4 bases at V and 5 bases at J; junction bases unmatched: 0. Per the germline V gene, CDR1 is SNHLY and CDR2 is FYNNEI. The CDR3 runs 13 residues. The CDR3 reads CASSGLAGETQYF. CDR3 DNA: TGTGCCAGCAGTGGACTAGCGGGGGAGACCCAGTACTTC. Variable domain in full (rest from reference TRBV2 and TRBJ2-5): EPEVTQTPSHQVTQMGQEVILRCVPISNHLYFYWYRQILGQKVEFLVSFYNNEISEKSEIFDDQFSVERPDGSNFTLKIRSTKLEDSAMYFCASSGLAGETQYFGPGTRLLVL.

V and J are TRBV4-1 and TRBJ2-3; 7 bases line up with TRBD2. V shed 2 bases and J 1 base; nucleotides not matched to a gene: 6. CDR1 and CDR2 (germline): MGHRA, YSYEKL. The CDR3 runs 16 residues. As DNA, the CDR3 is TGCGCCAGCAGCCAATACCGCGCGGGGGGCACAGATACGCAGTATTTT. This translates into CASSQYRAGGTDTQYF.